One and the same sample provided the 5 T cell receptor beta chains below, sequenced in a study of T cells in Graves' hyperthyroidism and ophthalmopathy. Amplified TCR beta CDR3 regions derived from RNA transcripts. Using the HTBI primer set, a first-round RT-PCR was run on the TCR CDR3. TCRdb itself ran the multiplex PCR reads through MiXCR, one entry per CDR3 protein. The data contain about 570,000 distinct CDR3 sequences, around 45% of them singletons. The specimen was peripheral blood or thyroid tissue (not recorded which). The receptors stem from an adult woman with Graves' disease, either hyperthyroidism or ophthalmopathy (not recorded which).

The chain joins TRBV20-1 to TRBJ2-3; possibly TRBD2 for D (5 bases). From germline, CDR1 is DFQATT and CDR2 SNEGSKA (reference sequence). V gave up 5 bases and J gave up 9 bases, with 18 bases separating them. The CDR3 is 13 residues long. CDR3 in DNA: TGCAGTGCTCGAAGAATAGCGCCTCACACGCAGTATTTT. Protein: CSARRIAPHTQYF.

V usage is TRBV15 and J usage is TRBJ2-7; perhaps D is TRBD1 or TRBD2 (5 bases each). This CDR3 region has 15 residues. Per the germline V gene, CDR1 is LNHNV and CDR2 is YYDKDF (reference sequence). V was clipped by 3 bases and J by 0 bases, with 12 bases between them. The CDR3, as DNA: TGTGCCACCAGCAGCTGGGACGGTGGCTCCTACGAGCAGTACTTC. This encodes CATSSWDGGSYEQYF.

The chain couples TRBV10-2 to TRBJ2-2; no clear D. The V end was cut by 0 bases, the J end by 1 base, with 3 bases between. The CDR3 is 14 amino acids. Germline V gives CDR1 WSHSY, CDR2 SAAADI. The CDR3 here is CASSESWNTGELFF. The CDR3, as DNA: TGCGCCAGCAGTGAGTCCTGGAACACCGGGGAGCTGTTTTTT.

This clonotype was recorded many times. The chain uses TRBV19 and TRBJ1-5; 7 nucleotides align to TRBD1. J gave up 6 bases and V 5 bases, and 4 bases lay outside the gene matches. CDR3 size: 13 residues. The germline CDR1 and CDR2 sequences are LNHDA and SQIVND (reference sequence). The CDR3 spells CASSATGRQPQHF. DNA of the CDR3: TGTGCCAGTAGTGCGACAGGGCGTCAGCCCCAGCATTTT.

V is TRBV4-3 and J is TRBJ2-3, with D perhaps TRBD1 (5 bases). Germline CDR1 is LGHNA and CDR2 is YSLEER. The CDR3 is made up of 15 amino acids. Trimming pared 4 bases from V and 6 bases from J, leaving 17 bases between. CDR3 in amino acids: CASSPQATPRDTQYF. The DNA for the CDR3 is TGCGCCAGCAGCCCACAGGCTACCCCCCGGGATACGCAGTATTTT.